The sample holds a few counts of the clone carrying this T cell receptor (beta chain). The antigen remains unidentified. With V trimmed by 2 bases and J by 4 bases, 6 bases remained unmatched. The CDR3 loop spans 16 amino acids. Germline lookup yields CDR1 SGHDT and CDR2 YYEEEE. The sample originates from a study of cytomegalovirus exposure and HLA in healthy donors. Study-wide points: By HLA locus, TCR association rates varied in a later analysis, with DRB1 showing the most and HLA-C the fewest.

Amplification used 60 Vbeta primers and 13 Jbeta primers. Profiled with immunoSEQ multiplex PCR; TCRdb holds only in-frame clones, not every one. The data hold approximately 130,000 clones, with around 70% observed a single time. There were likely unrecorded immune exposures, though donors were nominally healthy when sampled. The sequenced material came from PBMCs. This receptor was taken from a man aged 30-40 years in good health and CMV-seronegative. The chain carries TRBV5-6 and TRBJ1-4; 9 bases line up with TRBD1. This CDR3 reads CASSFPRQGGNEKLFF. CDR3 nucleotides: TGTGCCAGCAGCTTCCCTAGACAGGGGGGTAATGAAAAACTGTTTTTT.